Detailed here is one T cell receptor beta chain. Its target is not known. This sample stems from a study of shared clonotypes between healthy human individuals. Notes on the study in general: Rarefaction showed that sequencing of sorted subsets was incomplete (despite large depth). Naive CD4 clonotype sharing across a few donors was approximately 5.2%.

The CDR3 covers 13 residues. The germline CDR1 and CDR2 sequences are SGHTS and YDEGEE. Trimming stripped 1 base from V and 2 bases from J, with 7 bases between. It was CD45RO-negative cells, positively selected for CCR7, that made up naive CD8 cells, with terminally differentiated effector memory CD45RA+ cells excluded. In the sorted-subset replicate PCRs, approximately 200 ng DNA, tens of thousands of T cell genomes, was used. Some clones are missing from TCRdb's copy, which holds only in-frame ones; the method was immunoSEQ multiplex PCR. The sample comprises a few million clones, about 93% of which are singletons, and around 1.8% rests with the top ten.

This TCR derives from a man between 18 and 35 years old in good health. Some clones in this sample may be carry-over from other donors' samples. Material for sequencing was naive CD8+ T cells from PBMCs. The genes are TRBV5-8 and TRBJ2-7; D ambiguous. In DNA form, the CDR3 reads TGTGCCAGCAGCTTGCTTCGGACCTACGAGCAGTACTTC. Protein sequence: CASSLLRTYEQYF.